This TCR beta chain was sequenced during a study of cytomegalovirus exposure and HLA in healthy donors. The primer mix had 60 Vbeta and 13 Jbeta primers. TCRdb's table, derived via immunoSEQ multiplex PCR, lists solely in-frame clones and lacks some. The sample lists 200,000 to 250,000 clones, 82% occurring once. This clone is a singleton in its sample. What it binds is not known. The V gene's germline CDR1 is SNHLY and CDR2 FYNNEI. V was pared by 6 bases and J by 6 bases, with 9 bases of the junction left unmatched. This CDR3 has 15 residues. General study findings and limits: The authors later found most CMV-associated TCR beta chains appeared HLA-restricted. The only immune exposure information that was available was CMV serostatus. In a later analysis, at a false discovery rate of 0.05, under 20,000 TCR beta sequences matched HLA alleles.

The TCR was taken from a woman between 35 and 50 years old in good health and CMV-seropositive. Sequencing was done on a sample of PBMCs. The chain joins TRBV2 to TRBJ2-1; the match to TRBD2 covers 9 bases. The CDR3 here is CASRIQGTSRNEQFF. DNA for the CDR3: TGTGCCAGCAGGATACAGGGGACTAGCCGCAATGAGCAGTTCTTC.